These T cell receptor beta chains were read from a single sample in a study of OX40 agonist ivuxolimab in advanced cancers. The data were produced by immunoSEQ multiplex PCR, yet TCRdb's version contains in-frame clones alone and is incomplete. The table records 65,000 to 85,000 clones, around nine tenths of them present only once. Sample: CD4+ or CD8+ T cells sorted from blood, taken in a trial of the OX40 agonist ivuxolimab. All receptors come from an adult with an advanced solid tumor such as melanoma, head and neck, liver or kidney cancer. Both conserved end residues are part of each CDR3. D genes are given only for firm matches. Not all rows give a size; the values are once, few, many and, for expanded clones, a class.

J gene | D gene | V gene | clone size | CDR3 protein | CDR3 DNA
TRBJ1-2 | - | TRBV30 | - | CAWSIAGGDYGYTF | TGTGCCTGGAGTATCGCGGGGGGGGACTATGGCTACACCTTC
TRBJ2-1 | TRBD2 | TRBV4-1 | - | CASSQVGGSSYNEQFF | TGCGCCAGCAGCCAAGTGGGGGGGAGCTCCTACAATGAGCAGTTCTTC
TRBJ2-7 | TRBD1 | TRBV19 | - | CASSWTGWYEQYF | TGTGCCAGTAGTTGGACAGGGTGGTACGAGCAGTACTTC
TRBJ2-7 | TRBD2 | TRBV15 | - | CATSRVPPGASGGADEQYF | TGTGCCACCAGCAGAGTGCCCCCAGGGGCTAGCGGGGGGGCCGACGAGCAGTACTTC
TRBJ1-2 | - | TRBV7-9 | - | CASSSGQTNYGYTF | TGTGCCAGCAGCAGCGGACAGACTAACTATGGCTACACCTTC
TRBJ2-3 | - | TRBV5-6 | - | CASSLIWDPLSSTDTQYF | TGTGCCAGCAGCTTGATATGGGATCCGCTGTCGAGCACAGATACGCAGTATTTT
TRBJ1-2 | TRBD1 | TRBV6-4 | - | CASSPGQGANYGYTF | TGTGCCAGCAGTCCCGGACAGGGGGCGAACTATGGCTACACCTTC
TRBJ1-5 | TRBD1 | TRBV19 | - | CATRTGSHSNQPQHF | TGTGCCACCCGGACAGGGAGCCATAGCAATCAGCCCCAGCATTTT
TRBJ2-1 | TRBD1 | TRBV27 | - | CASRDGTGSANEQFF | TGTGCCAGTCGCGACGGGACAGGGAGTGCAAATGAGCAGTTCTTC
TRBJ2-2 | - | TRBV7-8 | - | CASSLVVTVVGSTGELFF | TGTGCCAGCAGCTTAGTTGTAACGGTTGTGGGTTCCACCGGGGAGCTGTTTTTT
TRBJ2-6 | - | TRBV19 | - | CASSSLGPNRSGANVLTF | TGTGCCAGTAGTAGTCTGGGTCCCAATCGCTCTGGGGCCAACGTCCTGACTTTC
TRBJ1-5 | - | TRBV7-6 | - | CASSWGGVGQPQHF | TGTGCCAGCAGCTGGGGGGGTGTAGGGCAGCCCCAGCATTTT
TRBJ1-2 | - | TRBV7-9 | - | CASSGQVQAVGGYTF | TGTGCCAGCAGCGGCCAGGTTCAGGCCGTCGGGGGCTACACCTTC
TRBJ2-1 | TRBD2 | TRBV29-1 | - | CSVGTPSGGDNEQFF | TGCAGCGTTGGGACCCCTAGCGGGGGGGACAATGAGCAGTTCTTC
TRBJ1-2 | - | TRBV7-6 | - | CASSSNQPGGYGYTF | TGTGCCAGCAGCTCCAACCAACCGGGGGGCTATGGCTACACCTTC
TRBJ2-3 | - | TRBV13 | once | CASSLGPPLAGTDTQYF | TGTGCCAGCAGCTTAGGTCCCCCCCTGGCAGGGACAGATACGCAGTATTTT
TRBJ2-7 | - | TRBV5-6 | - | CASSFMDSVEQYF | TGTGCCAGCAGCTTCATGGACAGTGTCGAGCAGTACTTC
TRBJ2-7 | - | TRBV10-2 | - | CASSPLGTYEQYF | TGCGCCAGCAGTCCACTCGGGACCTACGAGCAGTACTTC
TRBJ1-2 | - | TRBV6-1 | few | CASSPDYYGYTF | TGTGCCAGCAGTCCCGATTACTATGGCTACACCTTC
TRBJ2-1 | - | TRBV7-6 | - | CASSLPRQSSYNEQFF | TGTGCCAGCAGCTTACCGAGACAGAGCTCCTACAATGAGCAGTTCTTC
TRBJ2-7 | TRBD1 | TRBV30 | - | CAWSVYSRGNEQYF | TGTGCCTGGAGTGTCTATTCCAGGGGGAACGAGCAGTACTTC
TRBJ1-1 | TRBD1 | TRBV7-7 | - | CASSPYGTGSQWTEAFF | TGTGCCAGCAGCCCCTACGGGACAGGGTCCCAGTGGACTGAAGCTTTCTTT
TRBJ2-3 | - | TRBV2 | - | CASRLANTDTQYF | TGTGCCAGCAGACTAGCTAACACAGATACGCAGTATTTT
TRBJ2-2 | TRBD1 | TRBV27 | - | CASSPYPQTGPLNTGELFF | TGTGCCAGCAGTCCGTACCCTCAGACAGGGCCGTTGAACACCGGGGAGCTGTTTTTT
TRBJ2-7 | - | TRBV7-9 | - | CASSLNGGYEQYF | TGTGCCAGCAGCTTAAATGGTGGCTACGAGCAGTACTTC
TRBJ1-2 | TRBD1 | TRBV6-5 | - | CASSRTGGFYGYTF | TGTGCCAGCAGCAGGACAGGGGGCTTCTATGGCTACACCTTC
TRBJ2-1 | TRBD1 | TRBV6-5 | - | CASFSGTGYNEQFF | TGTGCCAGCTTCTCGGGGACAGGCTACAATGAGCAGTTCTTC
TRBJ1-4 | TRBD1 | TRBV7-2 | once | CASSPFLRGEGNEKLFF | TGTGCCAGCAGCCCCTTCCTCAGGGGGGAAGGGAATGAAAAACTGTTTTTT
TRBJ1-1 | - | TRBV5-4 | once | CASNLGPMNTEAFF | TGTGCCAGCAATTTAGGACCCATGAACACTGAAGCTTTCTTT
TRBJ2-1 | - | TRBV7-9 | - | CASSIVGSNEQFF | TGTGCCAGCAGCATAGTAGGGAGCAATGAGCAGTTCTTC
TRBJ2-1 | TRBD2 | TRBV29-1 | - | CSVALAGTSYNEQFF | TGCAGCGTTGCCCTAGCGGGGACCTCCTACAATGAGCAGTTCTTC
TRBJ1-5 | - | TRBV21-1 | - | CASSGTGGNQPQHF | TGTGCCAGCAGCGGGACAGGGGGCAATCAGCCCCAGCATTTT
TRBJ2-1 | TRBD2 | TRBV27 | once | CASSLALAVINEQFF | TGTGCCAGCAGTTTGGCCCTAGCGGTGATCAATGAGCAGTTCTTC
TRBJ1-4 | - | TRBV13 | - | CASSFRADGREKLFF | TGTGCCAGCAGCTTTCGAGCGGACGGACGGGAAAAACTGTTTTTT
TRBJ1-4 | - | TRBV10-3 | - | CAISGDILEKLFF | TGTGCCATCAGTGGAGACATTCTTGAAAAACTGTTTTTT
TRBJ1-2 | TRBD1 | TRBV10-3 | - | CAISETGGSYTF | TGTGCCATCAGTGAGACAGGGGGGAGCTACACCTTC
TRBJ1-2 | TRBD1 | TRBV5-6 | - | CASSRTGALANYGYTF | TGTGCCAGCAGCCGGACAGGGGCCCTAGCTAACTATGGCTACACCTTC
TRBJ2-7 | - | TRBV19 | - | CASSIRQVRPYEQYF | TGTGCCAGTAGTATAAGACAGGTACGCCCCTACGAGCAGTACTTC
TRBJ2-7 | - | TRBV4-1 | - | CASSQECRGGLYEQYF | TGCGCCAGCAGCCAAGAGTGCAGGGGGGGCCTCTACGAGCAGTACTTC
TRBJ2-7 | - | TRBV27 | - | CASSHQTGDLSYEQYF | TGTGCCAGCAGTCACCAAACGGGGGACCTCTCCTACGAGCAGTACTTC
TRBJ2-1 | - | TRBV19 | once | CASSIGLNTYNEQFF | TGTGCCAGTAGTATTGGGCTAAATACCTACAATGAGCAGTTCTTC
TRBJ2-5 | - | TRBV29-1 | - | CSVEVGGGIQETQYF | TGCAGCGTTGAGGTAGGGGGGGGCATCCAAGAGACCCAGTACTTC
TRBJ1-5 | - | TRBV5-6 | once | CASSVAESNQPQHF | TGTGCCAGCAGCGTAGCGGAGAGCAATCAGCCCCAGCATTTT
TRBJ1-1 | - | TRBV18 | - | CASSPPALDLMNTEAFF | TGTGCCAGCTCACCACCGGCACTGGACCTCATGAACACTGAAGCTTTCTTT
TRBJ1-4 | - | TRBV5-4 | - | CASCRDGATNEKLFF | TGTGCCAGCTGCCGTGATGGAGCAACTAATGAAAAACTGTTTTTT
TRBJ1-4 | - | TRBV27 | - | CASSFGRNNEKLFF | TGTGCCAGCAGTTTTGGCAGGAATAATGAAAAACTGTTTTTT
TRBJ2-5 | - | TRBV27 | - | CASSLSGAETQYF | TGTGCCAGCAGTTTGAGTGGGGCGGAGACCCAGTACTTC
TRBJ1-2 | - | TRBV5-1 | once | CASSPQAGTRDIGGYTF | TGCGCCAGCAGCCCACAGGCCGGGACCAGGGATATCGGTGGCTACACCTTC
TRBJ2-1 | - | TRBV4-2 | once | CASSQENKGEQFF | TGTGCCAGCAGCCAAGAAAATAAGGGGGAGCAGTTCTTC
TRBJ1-1 | - | TRBV7-8 | - | CASSLSLNTEAFF | TGTGCCAGCAGCTTAAGTCTGAACACTGAAGCTTTCTTT
TRBJ2-7 | TRBD1 | TRBV10-3 | - | CAIRETRTGSPYEQYF | TGTGCCATCAGAGAGACCCGGACAGGGAGTCCCTACGAGCAGTACTTC